Below, 19 T cell receptor beta chains from the same sample are listed, as sequenced in a study of blood T cell repertoires in COVID-19. This table comes from immunoSEQ multiplex PCR, and its TCRdb copy is limited to in-frame clones, with some not included. The sample has around 15,000 clones, less than 85% seen once; the top ten hold about 18%. The sample consisted of peripheral blood. These receptors all come from a man aged 40-49 years with active or convalescent COVID-19.

The rearrangement uses TRBV11-2 and TRBJ2-1, with D possibly matching TRBD2 (5 bases). Trimming removed 1 base at V and 5 bases at J, with 12 bases between. Per germline, CDR1 SGHAT and CDR2 FQNNGV. There are 15 residues in the CDR3. The CDR3 nucleotides read TGTGCCAGCAGCTTAGGGACTTCGGCCAACAATGAGCAGTTCTTC. Protein product: CASSLGTSANNEQFF.

The genes are TRBV11-2 and TRBJ1-6; D possibly corresponds to TRBD1 (6 bases). The ends were cut back, 1 base at V and 14 bases at J, with 15 bases in the middle. Germline-derived CDR1 and CDR2 are SGHAT and FQNNGV. The CDR3 runs to 14 residues. CDR3 protein: CASSLARGGSSLHF. In DNA form, the CDR3 reads TGTGCCAGCAGCTTAGCCCGGGGGGGCTCGTCCCTCCACTTT.

This clone was seen only once. A junction end diverges from the germline sequence, so it may reflect a read error. The chain is built from TRBV19 and TRBJ1-5; D gene unclear. Germline V gives CDR1 LNHDA, CDR2 SQIVND (reference sequence). This CDR3 has 15 amino acids. DNA for the CDR3: TGTGCCTGTAGTATCAGAACTGGGCCGAATCAGCCCCAGCATTTT. Translating it yields CACSIRTGPNQPQHF. The complete variable domain, with remaining parts taken from reference TRBV19 and TRBJ1-5, reads DGGITQSPKYLFRKEGQNVTLSCEQNLNHDAMYWYRQDPGQGLRLIYYSQIVNDFQKGDIAEGYSVSREKKESFPLTVTSAQKNPTAFYLCACSIRTGPNQPQHFGDGTRLSIL.

This chain joins TRBV5-4 and TRBJ2-5, with D possibly TRBD2 on 6 matching bases. V shed 2 bases and J shed 5 bases, with 16 bases lying between them. Germline CDR1 SGHNT, CDR2 YYREEE (reference sequence). The CDR3 has 15 residues. The CDR3 is CASSFRHGRGETQYF. The CDR3 DNA reads TGTGCCAGCAGCTTCCGACACGGACGGGGGGAGACCCAGTACTTC.

The chain uses TRBV6-5 and TRBJ1-5; perhaps TRBD1 as D (6 bases). The V and J ends lost 4 bases and 9 bases respectively, with 13 bases between them. The germline V gene has CDR1 MNHEY and CDR2 SVGAGI. This CDR3 is built from 13 residues. As DNA, the CDR3 is TGTGCCAGCAGTTCGGGACAAAGGAGGCCCCAGCATTTT. The encoded protein is CASSSGQRRPQHF.

The V call is TRBV6-2 or TRBV6-3, the J call TRBJ2-1; a possible D gene is TRBD2 (5 bases). The CDR3 is made up of 15 amino acids. V was clipped by 2 bases and J by 0 bases, with 8 bases between them. CDR1 and CDR2 from the germline V gene are MNHEY and SVGEGT. The CDR3 region has the DNA TGTGCCAGCAGTTACGGTAGCGCCTCCTACAATGAGCAGTTCTTC. It specifies CASSYGSASYNEQFF.

This clone was seen a single time. The chain has TRBV21-1 and TRBJ2-1; TRBD2, the D gene given by the table, was not confirmed from the DNA. TRBV21-1 is recorded as a pseudogene. CDR3 length: 18 residues. The DNA of the CDR3 is TGTGCCAGCAGCAAAGAGCCGGAGCGGGGGGCCTTTTACAATGAGCAGTTCTTC. Residues: CASSKEPERGAFYNEQFF.

This clone is medium-sized in the sample. The chain links TRBV2 to TRBJ2-1, with TRBD2 matching over 10 bases. The CDR3 consists of 14 residues. Germline V gene data show CDR1 as SNHLY and CDR2 as FYNNEI. The V and J ends lost 4 bases and 7 bases, in that order; junction bases with no gene match: 4. The CDR3 DNA reads TGTGCCAGCAGTGGAGTTAGCGGGGGGAATGAGCAGTTCTTC. Translating it yields CASSGVSGGNEQFF.

This clone was seen just once. The chain carries TRBV24-1 and TRBJ2-3; 9 positions match TRBD2. Germline V lookup: CDR1 KGHDR, CDR2 SFDVKD. Trimming at V came to 4 bases and at J to 2 bases, leaving 3 bases not matched to a gene. The CDR3 spans 15 residues. DNA of the CDR3: TGTGCCACCAGTGAAAGCGGGGGGTTCACAGATACGCAGTATTTT. This encodes CATSESGGFTDTQYF.

V usage is TRBV27 and J usage is TRBJ1-5, with 7 bases identical to TRBD1. The V and J ends lost 2 bases and 3 bases, in that order; junction bases with no gene match: 4. The germline CDR1 and CDR2 sequences are MNHEY and SMNVEV (reference sequence). The CDR3 has 15 residues. The CDR3 nucleotides read TGTGCCAGCAGTTTAGCAGGGGGGTACAATCAGCCCCAGCATTTT. Amino acids: CASSLAGGYNQPQHF.

This chain uses TRBV28 with TRBJ2-3; the D is unclear. V gave up 7 bases and J gave up 7 bases, with 15 bases separating them. This CDR3 has 13 residues. Germline loops: CDR1 MDHEN, CDR2 SYDVKM. CDR3 coding DNA: TGTGCCAGCAACCTCTCAGGTGTGAATACGCAGTATTTT. Translation: CASNLSGVNTQYF. Full variable domain (missing parts from reference TRBV28 and TRBJ2-3): DVKVTQSSRYLVKRTGEKVFLECVQDMDHENMFWYRQDPGLGLRLIYFSYDVKMKEKGDIPEGYSVSREKKERFSLILESASTNQTSMYLCASNLSGVNTQYFGPGTRLTVL.

This chain connects TRBV6-5 to TRBJ1-4, with 8 positions matching TRBD1. J gave up 8 bases and V 5 bases, and 10 bases lay outside the gene matches. The CDR3 totals 15 residues. Per the germline V gene, CDR1 is MNHEY and CDR2 is SVGAGI. The CDR3 sequence is CASSPTTGEEEKLFF. The DNA of the CDR3 is TGTGCCAGCAGTCCAACGACAGGGGAAGAAGAAAAACTGTTTTTT.

The CDR3 loop is CASSGGRIINYGYTF. DNA of the CDR3: TGTGCCAGCAGCGGCGGGCGGATAATTAACTATGGCTACACCTTC. This sequence joins TRBV9 and TRBJ1-2; no clear D gene. Trimming stripped 3 bases from V and 1 base from J, with 13 bases between. CDR1 is SGDLS and CDR2 is YYNGEE in the germline V gene. The CDR3 loop spans 15 amino acids. Combining the CDR3 with reference TRBV9 and TRBJ1-2 gives the whole variable domain DSGVTQTPKHLITATGQRVTLRCSPRSGDLSVYWYQQSLDQGLQFLIQYYNGEERAKGNILERFSAQQFPDLHSELNLSSLELGDSALYFCASSGGRIINYGYTFGSGTRLTVV.

This clone has a handful of counts. CDR3 sequence (DNA): TGCGCCAGCAGCCAAGTTGTAGGGGCGCGGATCGACTACGAGCAGTACTTC. It codes for CASSQVVGARIDYEQYF. The V gene is TRBV4-1, the J gene TRBJ2-7, with D possibly TRBD1 on 5 matching bases. The CDR3 covers 17 residues. V was cut by 1 base and J by 3 bases, with 19 bases left in between. Germline V CDR1 and CDR2: MGHRA, YSYEKL.

The J gene is TRBJ2-1, the V gene TRBV12-3 or TRBV12-4; 9 nucleotides agree with TRBD1. This CDR3 contains 12 residues. The J segment lost 14 bases and the V segment lost 6 bases, leaving 8 bases of the junction unmatched. In DNA form, the CDR3 reads TGTGCCAGCAGCAAGGGGACAGGGTGGGAGTTCTTC. It specifies CASSKGTGWEFF.

CDR3 residues: CATGRQGRLEETQYF. The CDR3 DNA reads TGTGCGACCGGACGGCAGGGTCGTTTGGAAGAGACCCAGTACTTC. The chain employs TRBV7-9 and TRBJ2-5, with D perhaps matching TRBD1 (5 bases). This CDR3 region has 15 residues. Germline values: CDR1 SEHNR, CDR2 FQNEAQ (reference sequence).

A single count supports this clone. The chain links TRBV9 to TRBJ2-3, with D uncertain. CDR3 length equals 15 residues. Germline CDR1 reads SGDLS; CDR2 reads YYNGEE. Trimming left V 5 bases short and J 2 bases short, with 15 bases between. CDR3 residues: CASSEYLENTDTQYF. DNA of the CDR3: TGTGCCAGCAGTGAATACCTAGAAAACACAGATACGCAGTATTTT.

This clone is a singleton in its sample. The V call is TRBV2, the J call TRBJ2-3; possibly TRBD1 for D (6 bases). Trimming pared 4 bases from V and 2 bases from J, leaving 7 bases between. CDR1 is SNHLY and CDR2 is FYNNEI in the germline V gene. This CDR3 contains 13 residues. The CDR3: CASSGGLTDTQYF. The CDR3 region has the DNA TGTGCCAGCAGTGGGGGGCTCACAGATACGCAGTATTTT.

The table lists this clone with a few counts. The J gene is TRBJ2-5, the V gene TRBV4-2, with TRBD2 matching over 12 bases. Germline V CDR1 and CDR2: LGHNA, YNFKEQ. This CDR3 comprises 16 residues. The J segment lost 4 bases and the V segment lost 0 bases, leaving 3 bases of the junction unmatched. In DNA form, the CDR3 reads TGTGCCAGCAGCCAAGAGACTAGCGGGAGTGGAGAGACCCAGTACTTC. This translates into CASSQETSGSGETQYF.